Following are 29 T cell receptor beta chains from one sample sequenced in a study of shared clonotypes between healthy human individuals. TCRdb's copy holds only in-frame clones and misses some; the assay was immunoSEQ multiplex PCR. This table has approximately 980,000 clones, 76% appearing once. The sequenced sample was memory CD4+ T cells sorted from blood. Indicated subset: CD45RA-negative fraction. The receptor source for this set is a man between 18 and 29 years old in good health.

Here the CDR3 reads CASSGSGGGIQYF. CDR3 coding DNA: TGTGCCAGCAGTGGTAGCGGTGGAGGCATTCAGTACTTC. V is TRBV2 and J is TRBJ2-4; D may be TRBD2 (6 bases). The germline gives CDR1 SNHLY, CDR2 FYNNEI. Between the trimmed V and J ends, which lost 4 bases and 9 bases, there was a span of 13 bases. The CDR3 has 13 amino acids.

This chain links TRBV30 with TRBJ2-1, with 8 bases aligning to TRBD2. Germline V gene sequence: CDR1 GTSNPN, CDR2 SVGIG (reference sequence). This CDR3 is built from 17 residues. Trimming cost V 2 bases and J 7 bases; bases outside gene matches: 16. The CDR3 DNA follows: TGTGCCTGGAGTTTCCCCCGGGGGGCGGGGGGCTCTAATGAGCAGTTCTTC. It encodes CAWSFPRGAGGSNEQFF.

This chain links TRBV28 with TRBJ2-3, with TRBD1 matching over 8 bases. CDR1 is MDHEN and CDR2 is SYDVKM in the germline V gene. CDR3 length equals 17 residues. V lost 3 bases, J lost 1 base, and 9 bases stayed unmatched. Here the CDR3 reads CASSFIGTGSRTDTQYF. The DNA of the CDR3 is TGTGCCAGCAGTTTTATTGGGACAGGCTCACGCACAGATACGCAGTATTTT.

This clone has only a few counts. V usage is TRBV6-6 and J usage is TRBJ1-1, with D possibly being TRBD1 (5 bases). Trimming pared 4 bases from V and 5 bases from J, leaving 11 bases between. Germline CDR1 is MNHNY and CDR2 is SVGAGI (reference sequence). The CDR3 is made up of 13 amino acids. The CDR3 region is CASSSERGTEAFF. As DNA, the CDR3 is TGTGCCAGCAGTTCGGAAAGGGGTACTGAAGCTTTCTTT.

A word on this clone: Distinct nucleotide sequences in the sample also encode this CDR3. The V and J genes are TRBV11-2 and TRBJ2-4; D uncertain. Germline V lookup: CDR1 SGHAT, CDR2 FQNNGV. CDR3 length equals 12 residues. The V end was cut by 1 base, the J end by 6 bases, with 4 bases between. DNA for the CDR3: TGTGCCAGCAGCTTAGTCGGAAACATTCAGTACTTC. Translated: CASSLVGNIQYF.

The gene calls are TRBV5-1 and TRBJ2-5, with unresolved D. The CDR3 consists of 16 residues. The V gene lost 4 bases and the J gene lost 5 bases, with 21 bases spanning the gap. Germline CDR1 and CDR2: SGHRS and YFSETQ. DNA for the CDR3: TGCGCCAGCAGCCCAATGCAAGAGGCCCCTCTTGAGACCCAGTACTTC. Protein sequence: CASSPMQEAPLETQYF.

The chain employs TRBV5-1 and TRBJ1-2; 7 bases align to TRBD1. The CDR3 covers 15 residues. V lost 2 bases and J lost 4; bases outside the gene matches: 8. The germline CDR1 and CDR2 sequences are SGHRS and YFSETQ. Written as DNA, the CDR3 is TGCGCCAGCAGCTTTAGCCAGGGGGTGACCTATGGCTACACCTTC. Translated, it gives CASSFSQGVTYGYTF.

The genes are TRBV4-1 and TRBJ1-4, with 7 bases lining up with TRBD1. The trim removed 7 bases at V and 5 bases at J, leaving 7 bases unmatched. The CDR3 sequence is 14 residues long. Germline CDR1 is MGHRA and CDR2 is YSYEKL. CDR3 coding DNA: TGCGCCAGCACCCCGACAGGGAAAAATGAAAAACTGTTTTTT. Protein product: CASTPTGKNEKLFF.

This clone showed up many times. The genes are TRBV14 and TRBJ2-7; D not resolved. CDR1 and CDR2 (germline): SGHDN, FVKESK. Trimming removed 4 bases from V and 0 bases from J, with 13 bases in between. This CDR3 is 15 amino acids long. This chain's CDR3 is CASSPRVSTSYEQYF. As DNA, the CDR3 is TGTGCCAGCAGCCCCCGGGTATCTACCTCCTACGAGCAGTACTTC.

This clone was picked up one time. The chain uses TRBV5-1 and TRBJ2-1; 8 bases agree with TRBD1. After removal of 3 bases from V and 5 bases from J, the junction contained 4 bases not matched to a gene. The CDR3 extends over 14 amino acids. In germline, CDR1 is SGHRS, CDR2 YFSETQ. DNA of the CDR3: TGCGCCAGCAGCTCGGGACAGGTTAACAATGAGCAGTTCTTC. It specifies CASSSGQVNNEQFF.

This clone was counted only a few times. Distinct nucleotide sequences in the sample also encode this CDR3. The chain links TRBV5-1 to TRBJ2-2, with D hard to call. The germline CDR1 and CDR2 sequences are SGHRS and YFSETQ. This CDR3 is built from 12 residues. Between the trimmed V and J ends, which lost 4 bases and 2 bases, there was a span of 3 bases. The CDR3: CASSINTGELFF. The CDR3 DNA reads as TGCGCCAGCAGCATTAACACCGGGGAGCTGTTTTTT.

J is TRBJ2-1 and V is TRBV7-8; 8 bases are shared with TRBD1. Germline lookup yields CDR1 SGHVS and CDR2 FQNEAQ. This CDR3 is built from 14 residues. The V and J ends lost 1 base and 9 bases, in that order; junction bases with no gene match: 5. CDR3 sequence reads: CASSLVTGVSEQFF. The CDR3 DNA sequence: TGTGCCAGCAGCTTAGTGACAGGGGTCAGTGAGCAGTTCTTC. The variable domain in full, with the rest retrieved from reference TRBV7-8 and TRBJ2-1, is GAGVSQSPRYKVAKRGQDVALRCDPISGHVSLFWYQQALGQGPEFLTYFQNEAQLDKSGLPSDRFFAERPEGSVSTLKIQRTQQEDSAVYLCASSLVTGVSEQFFGPGTRLTVL.

This sequence joins TRBV30 and TRBJ1-1; D gene unclear. The CDR3 covers 13 residues. Germline CDR1 is GTSNPN and CDR2 is SVGIG (reference sequence). Trimming stripped 4 bases from V and 1 base from J, with 10 bases between. The CDR3 nucleotides read TGTGCCTGGATCAAGGCAGGGAACACTGAAGCTTTCTTT. Protein sequence: CAWIKAGNTEAFF.

The chain joins TRBV5-1 to TRBJ2-7; TRBD2 is a possible D gene (7 bases). V dropped 4 bases and J dropped 6 bases, with 20 bases sitting between them. This CDR3 has 15 residues. Per germline, CDR1 SGHRS and CDR2 YFSETQ. The CDR3 bases are TGCGCCAGCAGCACCGGAAGGGGGGGGATTGGCGAGCAGTACTTC. Its translation: CASSTGRGGIGEQYF.

The rearrangement uses TRBV7-9 and TRBJ1-2; 9 bases map to TRBD1. The CDR3 has 15 amino acids. Germline V lookup: CDR1 SEHNR, CDR2 FQNEAQ (reference sequence). Trimming removed 7 bases from V and 2 bases from J; junction bases left unmatched: 8. CDR3 DNA: TGTGCCAGCACCGGACAGGGGAAGGGGAACTATGGCTACACCTTC. This gives the protein CASTGQGKGNYGYTF.

This chain joins TRBV6-1 and TRBJ1-1, with unresolved D. Germline V gives CDR1 MNHNS, CDR2 SASEGT. Trimming cost V 1 base and J 0 bases, with 9 bases left between them. This CDR3 region has 15 residues. In DNA, the CDR3 is TGTGCCAGCAGTGAAGTGCCGTTCATGAACACTGAAGCTTTCTTT. It is translated as CASSEVPFMNTEAFF.

CDR3 region: CATSLSGYETQYF. DNA for the CDR3: TGCGCCACCTCACTTAGCGGGTATGAGACCCAGTACTTC. The V and J genes are TRBV5-1 and TRBJ2-5; 7 nucleotides agree with TRBD2. Trimming at V came to 9 bases and at J to 5 bases, leaving 10 bases not matched to a gene. The CDR3 is made up of 13 amino acids. Germline V gene lookup returns CDR1 SGHRS and CDR2 YFSETQ.

CDR3 sequence reads: CASRGERNEQFF. As DNA, the CDR3 is TGTGCCAGCAGGGGCGAGCGGAATGAGCAGTTCTTC. J is TRBJ2-1 and V is TRBV2; a weak D match, TRBD2 (5 bases). The CDR3 sequence is 12 residues long. Per the germline V gene, CDR1 is SNHLY and CDR2 is FYNNEI. Trimming left V 6 bases short and J 7 bases short, with 10 bases between.

V is TRBV30 and J is TRBJ2-3; 7 positions match TRBD2. Germline CDR1 and CDR2: GTSNPN and SVGIG (reference sequence). The CDR3 contains 14 residues. J was trimmed by 2 bases and V by 4 bases; bases with no gene match: 6. CDR3 DNA: TGTGCCTGGACGGGGGGTGGTCCCACAGATACGCAGTATTTT. It codes for CAWTGGGPTDTQYF.

This clone has a handful of counts. V is TRBV30 and J is TRBJ2-2; 14 positions agree with TRBD2. This CDR3 is built from 16 residues. The germline gives CDR1 GTSNPN, CDR2 SVGIG (reference sequence). With 1 base clipped from V and 7 bases from J, the junction kept 5 bases outside the gene matches. The CDR3 protein is CAWSAGLAGGRGELFF. In nucleotides, the CDR3 is TGTGCCTGGAGTGCCGGACTAGCGGGAGGCCGCGGGGAGCTGTTTTTT.

The CDR3 DNA follows: TGTGCCAGCAGCCTTGGGACGGTCACCGGGGAGCTGTTTTTT. Residues: CASSLGTVTGELFF. V usage is TRBV7-2 and J usage is TRBJ2-2; D possibly matches TRBD1 or TRBD2 (5 bases each). The CDR3 runs to 14 residues. Trimming left V 5 bases short and J 4 bases short, with 11 bases between. Germline CDR1 SGHTA, CDR2 FQGNSA.

The chain links TRBV11-2 to TRBJ1-3, with D unclear. The CDR3 loop spans 13 amino acids. Trimming took off 1 base at V and 4 bases at J, with 5 bases between the two ends. CDR1 is SGHAT, CDR2 FQNNGV, per germline. CDR3 in DNA: TGTGCCAGCAGCTTAGTGGGCGGAAACACCATATATTTT. Amino acid sequence: CASSLVGGNTIYF.

The chain uses TRBV7-6 and TRBJ1-1, with D perhaps TRBD1 (5 bases). CDR1 is SGHVS and CDR2 is FNYEAQ in the germline V gene. V was clipped by 4 bases and J by 2 bases, with 8 bases between them. The CDR3 has 13 residues. The DNA for the CDR3 is TGTGCCAGCAGCTCGACAGTTAACACTGAAGCTTTCTTT. This sequence encodes CASSSTVNTEAFF.

The chain carries TRBV7-2 and TRBJ2-5; 10 positions match TRBD2. V lost 8 bases to trimming and J lost 2 bases; unmatched junction nucleotides: 8. Germline values: CDR1 SGHTA, CDR2 FQGNSA. CDR3 length equals 15 residues. Here the CDR3 reads CASCTSGTYQETQYF. The CDR3 DNA sequence: TGTGCCAGCTGCACTAGCGGGACCTATCAAGAGACCCAGTACTTC. Full variable domain (remainder filled in from reference TRBV7-2 and TRBJ2-5): GAGVSQSPSNKVTEKGKDVELRCDPISGHTALYWYRQSLGQGLEFLIYFQGNSAPDKSGLPSDRFSAERTGGSVSTLTIQRTQQEDSAVYLCASCTSGTYQETQYFGPGTRLLVL.

This chain connects TRBV5-8 to TRBJ2-3; D is unresolved. The germline gives CDR1 SGHTS, CDR2 YDEGEE. This CDR3 is 13 amino acids long. V was shortened by 2 bases and J by 5 bases, with 9 bases between the two germline ends. The CDR3 here is CASSFNEKDTQYF. CDR3 bases: TGTGCCAGCAGCTTTAACGAGAAAGATACGCAGTATTTT.

The chain is built from TRBV9 and TRBJ2-7; a weak D match, TRBD1 (5 bases). Per germline, CDR1 SGDLS and CDR2 YYNGEE. V was shortened by 0 bases and J by 6 bases, with 13 bases between the two germline ends. The CDR3 is made up of 14 amino acids. CDR3 DNA: TGTGCCAGCAGCGTAGACAGGATGCCTCTCGAGCAGTACTTC. It is translated as CASSVDRMPLEQYF.

The chain joins TRBV7-6 to TRBJ2-7; no firm D call. The V gene's germline CDR1 is SGHVS and CDR2 FNYEAQ. This CDR3 spans 13 amino acids. Trimming pared 5 bases from V and 1 base from J, leaving 9 bases between. The CDR3 region has the DNA TGTGCCAGCAGCCTGGGTTTATCCTACGAGCAGTACTTC. As protein: CASSLGLSYEQYF.

The chain carries TRBV6-1 and TRBJ2-5; 7 bases agree with TRBD1. Germline CDR1 MNHNS, CDR2 SASEGT. The CDR3 sequence is 13 residues long. V lost 5 bases and J lost 3; bases outside the gene matches: 3. The CDR3, as DNA: TGTGCCAGCAGTCAGGGGGTAAAAGAGACCCAGTACTTC. Translated: CASSQGVKETQYF.

The V and J genes are TRBV5-1 and TRBJ2-7; TRBD2 might be the D (6 bases). The CDR3 sequence is 15 residues long. Germline V CDR1 and CDR2: SGHRS, YFSETQ. V was pared by 0 bases and J by 1 base, with 11 bases between. This CDR3 is CASSLEGGGSYEQYF. The CDR3, as DNA: TGCGCCAGCAGCTTGGAGGGCGGAGGGTCCTACGAGCAGTACTTC.